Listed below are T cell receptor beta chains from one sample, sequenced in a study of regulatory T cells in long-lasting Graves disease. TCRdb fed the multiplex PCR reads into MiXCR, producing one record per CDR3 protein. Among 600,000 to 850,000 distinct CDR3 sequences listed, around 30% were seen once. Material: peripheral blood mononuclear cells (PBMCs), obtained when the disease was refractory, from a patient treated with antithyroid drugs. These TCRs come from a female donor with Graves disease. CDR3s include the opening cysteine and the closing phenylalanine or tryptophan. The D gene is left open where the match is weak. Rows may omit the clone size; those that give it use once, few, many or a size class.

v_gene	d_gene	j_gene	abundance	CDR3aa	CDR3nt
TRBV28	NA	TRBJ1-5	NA	CASSLHDPGVQPQHF	TGTGCCAGCAGTTTACACGATCCGGGGGTTCAGCCCCAGCATTTT
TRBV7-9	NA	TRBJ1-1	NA	CASRFSGKRTEAFF	TGTGCCAGCAGATTTTCGGGCAAGCGGACTGAAGCTTTCTTT
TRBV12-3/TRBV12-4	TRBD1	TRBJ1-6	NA	CASSVDRGLNSPLHF	TGTGCCAGCAGTGTGGACAGGGGCCTCAATTCACCCCTCCACTTT
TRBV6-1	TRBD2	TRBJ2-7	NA	CASSVRSSGRLEQYF	TGTGCCAGCAGTGTCCGATCTAGCGGGAGACTTGAGCAGTACTTC
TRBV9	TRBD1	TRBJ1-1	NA	CASSVQGQGNTEAFF	TGTGCCAGCAGCGTACAGGGACAGGGAAACACTGAAGCTTTCTTT
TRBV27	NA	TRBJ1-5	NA	CASSPGWARDQPQHF	TGTGCCAGCAGTCCAGGATGGGCCAGAGATCAGCCCCAGCATTTT
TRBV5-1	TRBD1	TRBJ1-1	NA	CASSKGQGVMNTEAFF	TGCGCCAGCAGCAAGGGACAGGGAGTCATGAACACTGAAGCTTTCTTT
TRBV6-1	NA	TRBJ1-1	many	CASTHGAVNTEAFF	TGTGCCAGCACCCATGGGGCTGTGAACACTGAAGCTTTCTTT
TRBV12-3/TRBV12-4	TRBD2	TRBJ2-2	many	CASSLGTSTGELFF	TGTGCCAGCAGTTTAGGGACTAGCACCGGGGAGCTGTTTTTT
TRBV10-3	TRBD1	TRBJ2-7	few	CAISTGTGGHEQYF	TGTGCCATCAGTACCGGGACAGGGGGTCACGAGCAGTACTTC
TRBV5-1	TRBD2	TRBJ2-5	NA	CASSQGAGVETQYF	TGCGCCAGCAGCCAAGGTGCGGGAGTAGAGACCCAGTACTTC
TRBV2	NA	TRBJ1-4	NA	CASSDVAFATNEKLFF	TGTGCCAGCAGTGATGTAGCCTTTGCAACTAATGAAAAACTGTTTTTT
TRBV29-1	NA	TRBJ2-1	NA	CSVAQVQGIEQFF	TGCAGCGTTGCCCAAGTCCAGGGGATTGAGCAGTTCTTC
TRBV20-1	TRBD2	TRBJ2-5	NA	CSARVTGGETQYF	TGCAGTGCTAGAGTGACGGGAGGGGAGACCCAGTACTTC
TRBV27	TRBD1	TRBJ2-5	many	CASTSFTGTGGQETQYF	TGTGCCAGCACCAGTTTCACGGGGACAGGGGGCCAGGAGACCCAGTACTTC
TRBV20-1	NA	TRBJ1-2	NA	CSAWGSDGANYGYTF	TGCAGTGCTTGGGGGTCGGACGGGGCTAACTATGGCTACACCTTC
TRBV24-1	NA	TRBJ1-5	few	CATSDRGTNQPQHF	TGTGCCACCAGTGATAGGGGAACGAATCAGCCCCAGCATTTT
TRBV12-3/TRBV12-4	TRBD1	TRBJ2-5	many	CASSFYPGTGVETQYF	TGTGCCAGCAGTTTTTACCCCGGGACAGGGGTGGAGACCCAGTACTTC
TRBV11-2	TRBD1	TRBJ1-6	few	CASSSTPGQGRSPLHF	TGTGCCAGCAGCTCGACTCCGGGACAGGGAAGGTCACCCCTCCACTTT
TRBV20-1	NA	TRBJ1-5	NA	CSANPQDSNQPQHF	TGCAGTGCTAACCCTCAAGATAGCAATCAGCCCCAGCATTTT
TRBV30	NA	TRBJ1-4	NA	CAWSGRVVTNEKLFF	TGTGCCTGGAGTGGCAGGGTCGTCACTAATGAAAAACTGTTTTTT
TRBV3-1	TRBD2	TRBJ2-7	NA	CASSPCGRRYEQYF	TGTGCCAGCAGCCCTTGCGGGAGACGCTACGAGCAGTACTTC
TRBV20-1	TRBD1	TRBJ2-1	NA	CSASDPRGHEQFF	TGCAGTGCTAGCGACCCCAGGGGGCATGAGCAGTTCTTC
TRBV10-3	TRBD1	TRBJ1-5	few	CAISDSGTGFSNQPQHF	TGTGCCATCAGTGATTCCGGGACAGGGTTTAGCAATCAGCCCCAGCATTTT
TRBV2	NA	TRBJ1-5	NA	CASSELGTGKNQPQHF	TGTGCCAGCAGTGAACTAGGGACGGGAAAAAATCAGCCCCAGCATTTT
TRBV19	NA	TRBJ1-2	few	CASAPSWDTFYGYTF	TGTGCCAGTGCACCTTCGTGGGACACTTTCTATGGCTACACCTTC
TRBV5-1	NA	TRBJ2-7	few	CASSLGGEGYEQYF	TGCGCCAGCAGCTTAGGGGGAGAGGGGTACGAGCAGTACTTC
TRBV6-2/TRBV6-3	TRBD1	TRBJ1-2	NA	CASSEPGGGGYTF	TGTGCCAGCAGTGAACCAGGGGGCGGCGGCTACACCTTC
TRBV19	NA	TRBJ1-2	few	CASSNGVGGYTF	TGTGCCAGTAGTAATGGTGTTGGAGGCTACACCTTC
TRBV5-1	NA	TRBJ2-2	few	CASSLDLGQGFSGELFF	TGCGCCAGCAGCCTTGACTTAGGGCAGGGGTTTTCCGGGGAGCTGTTTTTT
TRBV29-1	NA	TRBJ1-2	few	CSTKRGPGGANYGYTF	TGCAGCACCAAGAGAGGACCGGGAGGAGCTAACTATGGCTACACCTTC
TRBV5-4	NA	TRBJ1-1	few	CASLDVTNTEAFF	TGTGCCAGCCTGGATGTAACGAACACTGAAGCTTTCTTT
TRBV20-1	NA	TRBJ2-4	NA	CSAGISQNIQYF	TGCAGTGCGGGGATTTCCCAAAACATTCAGTACTTC
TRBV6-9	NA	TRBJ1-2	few	CASSSQTGFRVDGYTF	TGTGCCAGCAGTTCTCAAACCGGGTTCCGGGTTGATGGCTACACCTTC
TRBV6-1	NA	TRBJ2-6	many	CASRGSGANVLTF	TGTGCCAGCAGGGGATCTGGGGCCAACGTCCTGACTTTC